The 21 T cell receptor beta chains below all came from one sample that was sequenced in a study of blood T cells in healthy people across ages. Together with a sample-barcoded 5' primer, a J-beta primer mix was included in a second PCR lasting about 7 to 12 cycles. TCRdb used MiXCR to reprocess the 5' RACE reads, holding one entry per CDR3 protein. Of about 800,000 distinct CDR3 sequences detected, 58% appear once; the ten largest clones hold approximately 20%. The sequenced sample consisted of blood. The origin of the receptors is a man under 40 in good health.

This clonotype was seen more than once but under ten times. The rearrangement joins TRBV7-2 to TRBJ2-5; 10 positions agree with TRBD2. The CDR3 runs 17 residues. The V gene's germline CDR1 is SGHTA and CDR2 FQGNSA. The trim removed 1 base at V and 5 bases at J, leaving 10 bases unmatched. The CDR3 is CASSLGRLAGVQETQYF. In DNA form, the CDR3 reads TGTGCCAGCAGCTTAGGGCGGCTAGCGGGAGTCCAGGAGACCCAGTACTTC.

V gene TRBV30 combines with J gene TRBJ2-1; D remains ambiguous. Germline V gene lookup returns CDR1 GTSNPN and CDR2 SVGIG (reference sequence). The CDR3 runs 16 residues. The V end lost 0 bases, the J end lost 7 bases, and 19 bases lay between the germline ends. The CDR3 DNA is TGTGCCTGGAGTGTACATCGGCTAGGCGTTAGGAATGAGCAGTTCTTC. It yields the protein CAWSVHRLGVRNEQFF.

The chain joins TRBV29-1 to TRBJ2-7, with 9 positions matching TRBD2. The CDR3 has 14 amino acids. Germline CDR1 and CDR2: SQVTM and ANQGSEA. V trimming: 6 bases; J trimming: 2 bases; junction bases outside the gene matches: 8. The CDR3 here is CSVAPTSGTYEQYF. In DNA, the CDR3 is TGCAGCGTCGCCCCGACTAGCGGAACCTACGAGCAGTACTTC.

This chain connects TRBV11-2 to TRBJ1-2; 11 bases are shared with TRBD1. Germline V gene lookup returns CDR1 SGHAT and CDR2 FQNNGV. With V trimmed by 2 bases and J by 6 bases, 11 bases remained unmatched. CDR3 length: 17 residues. CDR3 nucleotide sequence: TGTGCCAGCAGCTTAACCTCCCTGGGACAGGGGGTGAATGGCTACACCTTC. This gives the protein CASSLTSLGQGVNGYTF.

This clonotype was picked up a small number of times. This chain connects TRBV28 to TRBJ2-5; the D call may be TRBD1 or TRBD2 (5 bases each). CDR1 MDHEN and CDR2 SYDVKM come from the germline V gene. The CDR3 runs to 15 residues. The germline V and J ends were trimmed by 4 bases and 4 bases, with 16 bases remaining between them. The CDR3 region is CASSSTGALVETQYF. In nucleotides, the CDR3 is TGTGCCAGCAGTTCAACCGGGGCCTTGGTAGAGACCCAGTACTTC.

The chain uses TRBV29-1 and TRBJ1-2; 9 nucleotides agree with TRBD1. The J segment lost 8 bases and the V segment lost 2 bases, leaving 6 bases of the junction unmatched. In germline, CDR1 is SQVTM, CDR2 ANQGSEA. CDR3 length: 13 residues. CDR3 nucleotide sequence: TGCAGCGTTGAACCGGGACAGGGAAAAGGCTACACCTTC. Its protein product is CSVEPGQGKGYTF. The full variable domain, its missing parts supplied by reference TRBV29-1 and TRBJ1-2, is SAVISQKPSRDICQRGTSLTIQCQVDSQVTMMFWYRQQPGQSLTLIATANQGSEATYESGFVIDKFPISRPNLTFSTLTVSNMSPEDSSIYLCSVEPGQGKGYTFGSGTRLTVV.

CDR3 amino acids: CASSFEGLGEQYF. The CDR3 coding sequence is TGTGCCAGCAGTTTTGAGGGATTGGGAGAGCAGTACTTC. The rearrangement links TRBV27 to TRBJ2-7, with D maybe TRBD2 (5 bases). The CDR3 consists of 13 residues. V lost 3 bases and J lost 7, with 13 bases in between. CDR1 MNHEY and CDR2 SMNVEV come from the germline V gene (reference sequence).

The rearrangement uses TRBV14 and TRBJ2-5; 14 bases fit TRBD2. Germline lookup yields CDR1 SGHDN and CDR2 FVKESK. The CDR3 has 17 residues. V trimming: 4 bases; J trimming: 4 bases; junction bases outside the gene matches: 8. CDR3: CASSLGLAGEGRETQYF. CDR3 sequence (DNA): TGTGCCAGCAGCCTGGGACTAGCGGGAGAAGGGAGAGAGACCCAGTACTTC.

V and J are TRBV2 and TRBJ2-2; the D call may be TRBD1 or TRBD2 (5 bases each). Germline CDR1 SNHLY, CDR2 FYNNEI. Trimming took 3 bases from V and 3 from J, leaving 14 bases between them. The CDR3 is 16 amino acids. The CDR3 protein is CASSEPGQIDTGELFF. The DNA for the CDR3 is TGTGCCAGCAGTGAGCCGGGGCAGATAGACACCGGGGAGCTGTTTTTT.

This clonotype was seen once. The V call is TRBV20-1, the J call TRBJ2-5; D gene uncertain. The end of the DNA is better explained by TRBJ2-1, so the J call may be wrong. This CDR3 contains 13 residues. Germline CDR1 reads DFQATT; CDR2 reads SNEGSKA (reference sequence). CDR3 amino acids: CSAIPDLQETQFF. The CDR3 DNA reads TGCAGTGCTATTCCAGACCTCCAAGAGACCCAGTTCTTC.

This clonotype turned up a few times. The CDR3 coding sequence is TGTGCCAGCAGGGGACAGGGGCCAGATACGCAGTATTTT. This encodes CASRGQGPDTQYF. This sequence joins TRBV28 and TRBJ2-3; 10 bases map to TRBD1. This CDR3 spans 13 amino acids. V lost 6 bases to trimming and J lost 4 bases; unmatched junction nucleotides: 1. Germline V gene sequence: CDR1 MDHEN, CDR2 SYDVKM.

The chain recombines TRBV6-5 with TRBJ2-7; 14 nucleotides match TRBD2. The closer fit of TRBJ2-5 to the DNA end suggests the J call may be wrong. Germline lookup yields CDR1 MNHEY and CDR2 SVGAGI. This CDR3 has 18 residues. The CDR3 nucleotides are TGTGCCAGCAGTTACACGTCGGGACTAGCGGGAGTCCGGGAGACCCAGTACTTC. As protein: CASSYTSGLAGVRETQYF.

This chain connects TRBV2 to TRBJ1-5, with D possibly TRBD1 on 5 matching bases. CDR1 is SNHLY, CDR2 FYNNEI, per germline. V lost 0 bases and J lost 7, with 10 bases in between. The CDR3 sequence is 14 residues long. In DNA form, the CDR3 reads TGTGCCAGCAGTGAAGCAGGGGTGCGGCAGCCCCAGCATTTT. It translates to CASSEAGVRQPQHF.

V gene TRBV20-1 combines with J gene TRBJ1-2; the D is unclear. Trimming removed 6 bases from V and 6 bases from J, with 23 bases in between. The CDR3 spans 15 residues. CDR1 and CDR2 from the germline V gene are DFQATT and SNEGSKA (reference sequence). CDR3 region: CSAPLYGRMKDGYTF. DNA of the CDR3: TGCAGTGCCCCTCTTTATGGGCGGATGAAAGATGGCTACACCTTC.

The rearrangement links TRBV5-1 to TRBJ2-1; 9 bases are shared with TRBD2. The V segment lost 0 bases and the J segment 7 bases; nucleotides outside the gene matches: 8. The CDR3 is 16 amino acids. The germline gives CDR1 SGHRS, CDR2 YFSETQ. DNA of the CDR3: TGCGCCAGCAGCTTGGGTAGCGGGAGTGTAAAGAATGAGCAGTTCTTC. Residues: CASSLGSGSVKNEQFF.

A remark on this clonotype: At one of its ends the junction is not consistent with the germline gene, which may arise from a read error. This chain uses TRBV6-5 with TRBJ2-3; 7 bases are a match to TRBD2. The germline gives CDR1 MNHEY, CDR2 SVGAGI. The CDR3 length is 14 residues. The DNA for the CDR3 is TGTGCCAACAGTAAACGGGGGGGCACAGATACGCAGTATTTT. It is translated as CANSKRGGTDTQYF.

The gene calls are TRBV28 and TRBJ2-1; D gene uncertain. The CDR3 sequence is 17 residues long. Germline loops: CDR1 MDHEN, CDR2 SYDVKM. Trimming removed 6 bases at V and 0 bases at J, with 18 bases between. This CDR3 reads CASSKDPQRSSYNEQFF. The CDR3 coding sequence is TGTGCCAGCAGCAAAGACCCCCAAAGGAGCTCCTACAATGAGCAGTTCTTC.

This sequence joins TRBV6-4 and TRBJ2-3, with TRBD1 identical over 12 bases. The V and J ends lost 4 bases and 4 bases, in that order; junction bases with no gene match: 3. The CDR3 loop spans 15 amino acids. From germline, CDR1 is MRHNA and CDR2 SNTAGT. The CDR3, as DNA: TGTGCCAGCAGTGCCGGGACAGGGGGCGCAGATACGCAGTATTTT. Translating it yields CASSAGTGGADTQYF.

This sequence joins TRBV5-1 and TRBJ1-4, with a possible D match to TRBD1 (5 bases). Trimming shortened V by 4 bases and J by 2 bases, and 9 bases separated the two germline ends. Germline lookup yields CDR1 SGHRS and CDR2 YFSETQ. The length of the CDR3 is 14 residues. The CDR3, as DNA: TGCGCCAGCAGCACGGGACGGACTAATGAAAAACTGTTTTTT. It encodes CASSTGRTNEKLFF.

This sequence joins TRBV29-1 and TRBJ2-1, with 9 bases identical to TRBD2. The closer fit of TRBJ2-7 to the DNA end suggests the J call may be wrong. CDR3 length equals 14 residues. The germline CDR1 and CDR2 sequences are SQVTM and ANQGSEA. The CDR3 is CSVARSGGYNEQYF. The DNA for the CDR3 is TGCAGCGTTGCACGTAGCGGGGGTTACAATGAGCAGTACTTC.

This chain links TRBV15 with TRBJ2-7; possible D gene TRBD1, 6 bases. V dropped 3 bases and J dropped 0 bases, with 18 bases sitting between them. CDR1 and CDR2 (germline): LNHNV, YYDKDF (reference sequence). The CDR3 is 17 residues long. CDR3 nucleotide sequence: TGTGCCACCAGCAGGGGCCGGACAGAGAGATTCTCCTACGAGCAGTACTTC. Residues: CATSRGRTERFSYEQYF.